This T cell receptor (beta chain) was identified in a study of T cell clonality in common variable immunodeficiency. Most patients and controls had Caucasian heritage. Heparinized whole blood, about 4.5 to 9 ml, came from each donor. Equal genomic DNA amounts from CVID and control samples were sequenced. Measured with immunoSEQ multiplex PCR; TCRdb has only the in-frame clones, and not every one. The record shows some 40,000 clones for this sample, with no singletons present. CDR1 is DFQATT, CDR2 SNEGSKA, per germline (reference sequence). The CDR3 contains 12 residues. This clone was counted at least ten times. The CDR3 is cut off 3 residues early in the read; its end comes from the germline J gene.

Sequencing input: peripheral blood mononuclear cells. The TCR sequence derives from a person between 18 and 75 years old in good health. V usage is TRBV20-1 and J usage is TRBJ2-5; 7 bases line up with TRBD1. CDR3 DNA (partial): TGCAGTGCTAGAAACAGGGGACCAACC. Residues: CSARNRGPT. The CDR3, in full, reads CSARNRGPTQYF.